This T cell receptor (beta chain) was observed in a study of T cell responses to AZD1222 COVID-19 vaccine. Study findings and constraints: The number of AZD1222 recipients seropositive at baseline was only five to seven. The study reported that nearly half of spike-specific TCRs target unmutated variant regions.

The CDR3 runs 13 residues. Per the germline V gene, CDR1 is LNHNV and CDR2 is YYDKDF (reference sequence). Trimming shortened V by 0 bases and J by 6 bases, and 8 bases separated the two germline ends. In regard to this clone: Its target is not known.

Here immunoSEQ multiplex PCR was the method, and the copy in TCRdb shows in-frame clones only, minus some. Among roughly 120,000 clones listed, 88% were seen once. The receptor was derived from an adult who received the AZD1222 COVID-19 vaccine. The source material was peripheral blood, sampled 28 days after the second AZD1222 dose. The genes are TRBV15 and TRBJ1-1; perhaps TRBD1 as D (6 bases). CDR3 nucleotide sequence: TGTGCCACCAGCAGAGATCCAGGGGCTGAAGCTTTCTTT. Protein product: CATSRDPGAEAFF.